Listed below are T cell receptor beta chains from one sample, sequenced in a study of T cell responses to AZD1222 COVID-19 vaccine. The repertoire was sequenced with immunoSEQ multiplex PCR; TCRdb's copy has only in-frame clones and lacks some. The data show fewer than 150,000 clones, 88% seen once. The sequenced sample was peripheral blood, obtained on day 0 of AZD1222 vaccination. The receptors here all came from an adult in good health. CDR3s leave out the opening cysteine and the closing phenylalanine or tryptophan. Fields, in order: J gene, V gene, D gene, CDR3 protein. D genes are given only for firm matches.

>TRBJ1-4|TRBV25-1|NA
ASIHSGPNEKLF
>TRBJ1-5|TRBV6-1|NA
ASSEEGRPQH
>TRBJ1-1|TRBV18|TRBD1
ASSTSQGAVTEAF
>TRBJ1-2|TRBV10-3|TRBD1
AISEWDRGGYT
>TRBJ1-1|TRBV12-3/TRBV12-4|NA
ASNLGGGTEAF
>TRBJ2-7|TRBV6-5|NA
ASRRGGGYEQY
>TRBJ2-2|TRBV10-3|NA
AISPGANTGELF
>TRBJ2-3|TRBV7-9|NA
ASSSYSGSTDTQY
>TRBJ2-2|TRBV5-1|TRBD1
ASRGTGGATGELF
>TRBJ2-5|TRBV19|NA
ASSSSGPQETQY
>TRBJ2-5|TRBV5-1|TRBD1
ASSLGGQREETQY
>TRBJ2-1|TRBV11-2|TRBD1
ASSARDRANEQF
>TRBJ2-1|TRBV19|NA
ASKAQAEVQF
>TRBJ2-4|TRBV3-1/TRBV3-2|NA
ASSHGVQNIQY
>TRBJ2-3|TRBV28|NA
ASSLYGLSVDTQY
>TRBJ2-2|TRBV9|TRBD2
ASCVGRGAFTGELF
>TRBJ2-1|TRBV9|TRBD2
ASSATKREGPYNEQF
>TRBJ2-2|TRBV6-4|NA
ASSEEGAGTGELF
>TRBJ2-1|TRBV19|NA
ASSRGHGEQF
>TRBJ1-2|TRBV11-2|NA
ASTPERAGYGYT
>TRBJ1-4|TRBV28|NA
ASSWVWEKLF
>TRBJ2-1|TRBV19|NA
ASTNRINNEQF
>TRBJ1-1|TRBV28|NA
ASGGGNTEAF
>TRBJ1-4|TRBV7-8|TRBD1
ASSLGQGTEKLF
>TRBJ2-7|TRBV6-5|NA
ASRGAGTPYGEQY
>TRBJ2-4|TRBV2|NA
ASTGQWPQGNIQY
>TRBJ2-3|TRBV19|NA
ASSIEDTQY
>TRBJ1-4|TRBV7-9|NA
ASSYQGNEKLF
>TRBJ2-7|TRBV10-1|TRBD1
ASSDIIPLQGAPYEQY
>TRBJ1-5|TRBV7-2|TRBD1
ASSFDRGGGQPQH
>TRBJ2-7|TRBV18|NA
ASSAGSSYEQY
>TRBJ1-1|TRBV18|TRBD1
ASSLGQGQWNTEAF
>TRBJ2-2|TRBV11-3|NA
ASSHGKGGIGELF
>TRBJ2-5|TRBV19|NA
ASGASLRGETQY
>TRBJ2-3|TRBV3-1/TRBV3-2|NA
ASSQGPDTQY
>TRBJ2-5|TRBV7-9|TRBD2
ASSLSLGTSGLETQY
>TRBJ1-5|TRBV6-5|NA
ASSYSRRLDQPQH
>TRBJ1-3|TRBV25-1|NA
ASSEYKGDSFSGNTIY
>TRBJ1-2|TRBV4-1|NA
ASSQKEQLYGYT
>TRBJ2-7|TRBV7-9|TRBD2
ASSLASGRSSEQY
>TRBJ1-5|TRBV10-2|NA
ASSVGDQPQH
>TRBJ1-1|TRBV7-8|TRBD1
ASSLELLWRRDRVLNTEAF
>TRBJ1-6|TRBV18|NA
ASSPTNSPLH
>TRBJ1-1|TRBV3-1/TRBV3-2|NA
ASSLGEFTEAF
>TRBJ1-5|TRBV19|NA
ASLQGPNSNQPQH
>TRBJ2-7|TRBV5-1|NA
ASSLAVGSYYEQY
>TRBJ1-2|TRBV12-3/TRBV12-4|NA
ASSLTPYGYT
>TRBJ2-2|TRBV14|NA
ASSLRLRPGELF
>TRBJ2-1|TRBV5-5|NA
ASRMGGRARNEQF
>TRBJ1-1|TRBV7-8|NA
ASSRNTGNTEAF
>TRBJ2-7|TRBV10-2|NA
ASTGYYEQY
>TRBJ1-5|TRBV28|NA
ASRSGANQPQH
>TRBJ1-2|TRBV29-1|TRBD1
SSGGYYGYT
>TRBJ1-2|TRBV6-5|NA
ASLGRGKNYGYT
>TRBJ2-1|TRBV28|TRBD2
ASTLQQIGGGAQF
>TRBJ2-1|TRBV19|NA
ASSKIENPIGRQF
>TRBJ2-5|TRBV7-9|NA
ASSPQGLQETQY
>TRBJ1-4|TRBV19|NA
ASSMEAAATNEKLF
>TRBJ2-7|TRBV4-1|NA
ASSQASGPHYEQY
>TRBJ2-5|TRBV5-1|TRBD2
ASSLRLAGTETQY